The rows below give T cell receptor beta chains drawn from one sample of a study of T cell responses to AZD1222 COVID-19 vaccine. Sequenced by immunoSEQ multiplex PCR; TCRdb stores in-frame clones only, minus some. This table has more than 100,000 clones, 87% appearing once. The sequences come from peripheral blood, collected on day 0 of AZD1222 vaccination. The receptor source for this set is an adult in good health. The CDR3 runs from the conserved cysteine through the conserved F or W. D genes are given only for firm matches. Rows give clone size only sometimes, using once, few, many, or a class for an expanded clone.

-	TRBV7-6	13	-	TRBJ1-2	TGTGCCAGCAGCTTAGGGGACTTCGATGGCTACACCTTC	CASSLGDFDGYTF
-	TRBV15	14	TRBD1	TRBJ1-4	TGTGCCACCAGCGGGGGACAGGGGGAGGAAAAACTGTTTTTT	CATSGGQGEEKLFF
-	TRBV28	13	-	TRBJ1-1	TGTGCCAGCAGTCTGGCGTCCGTCGTATATGCTTTCTTT	CASSLASVVYAFF
few	TRBV18	19	-	TRBJ2-2	TGTGCCAGCTCACCCCGGCGATCGACAGGACCTACGGGCACCGGGGAGCTGTTTTTT	CASSPRRSTGPTGTGELFF
-	TRBV7-2	15	TRBD1	TRBJ2-7	TGTGCCAGCAGCTTCTCCGGACAGGGGGCGGGTGAGCAGTACTTC	CASSFSGQGAGEQYF
-	TRBV5-6	13	-	TRBJ2-7	TGTGCCAGCAGCGCACAGGACTCCTACGAGCAGTACTTC	CASSAQDSYEQYF
-	TRBV6-1	13	-	TRBJ1-2	TGTGCCAGCAGTGAAAACGGACGGAGTGGCTACACCTTC	CASSENGRSGYTF
once	TRBV5-1	13	-	TRBJ1-2	TGCGCCAGCAGCTCTCAAGGGTCGGATGGCTACACCTTC	CASSSQGSDGYTF
-	TRBV11-3	15	TRBD2	TRBJ2-2	TGTGCCAGCAGCCGACCAGCGGGGGGGACCGGGGAGCTGTTTTTT	CASSRPAGGTGELFF
-	TRBV4-2	16	-	TRBJ2-1	TGTGCCAGCAGCCTCCTTGCGGAGAGCTCCTACAATGAGCAGTTCTTC	CASSLLAESSYNEQFF
-	TRBV4-1	13	-	TRBJ1-2	TGCGCCAGCAGCCAAGGTGTTGGGTTTGGCTACACCTTC	CASSQGVGFGYTF
-	TRBV5-4	15	TRBD2	TRBJ2-7	TGTGCCAGCAGCTCAAAGCGGGGGGCCTTGCTCGAGCAGTACTTC	CASSSKRGALLEQYF
once	TRBV9	14	TRBD1	TRBJ1-1	TGTGCCAGCACGCCGGGACAGTCGAACACTGAAGCTTTCTTT	CASTPGQSNTEAFF
-	TRBV7-8	11	-	TRBJ1-4	TGTGCCAGCAGCCCTCGGAGGAAACTGTTTTTT	CASSPRRKLFF
-	TRBV30	16	TRBD2	TRBJ2-7	TGTGCCTGGAGTGTACTTGGAAGCGGGAGTTCCTACGAGCAGTACTTC	CAWSVLGSGSSYEQYF
-	TRBV6-5	14	TRBD1	TRBJ2-5	TGTGCCAGCAGTCGCGACAGGGATGCCGAGACCCAGTACTTC	CASSRDRDAETQYF
few	TRBV6-2/TRBV6-3	14	-	TRBJ2-3	TGTGCCAGCAGTCCCTCAGATGCCACAGATACGCAGTATTTT	CASSPSDATDTQYF
-	TRBV7-2	13	-	TRBJ2-3	TGTGCCAGCAGCTTAGACAGGGTTGATACGCAGTATTTT	CASSLDRVDTQYF
-	TRBV4-1	15	TRBD1	TRBJ1-3	TGCGCCAGCAGCCAAGTGCAGGGGGCAGGAAACACCATATATTTT	CASSQVQGAGNTIYF
-	TRBV6-5	15	TRBD1	TRBJ2-3	TGTGCCAGCAGGGAGGCAGGGGGCATCCCAGATACGCAGTATTTT	CASREAGGIPDTQYF
-	TRBV19	15	TRBD1	TRBJ2-7	TGTGCCAGTAGAAAGGACAGGGGGTCGTCCTACGAGCAGTACTTC	CASRKDRGSSYEQYF
-	TRBV5-4	14	-	TRBJ2-1	TGTGCCAGCAGCGGAAGCGGACGTATCAATGAGCAGTTCTTC	CASSGSGRINEQFF
once	TRBV5-4	16	TRBD1	TRBJ1-1	TGTGCCAGCAGCTTGGGGACAGGGTTGGTGATCACTGAAGCTTTCTTT	CASSLGTGLVITEAFF
-	TRBV5-6	16	TRBD1	TRBJ2-1	TGTGCCAGCAGCTATACAGGGGTGGGCTCCTACAATGAGCAGTTCTTC	CASSYTGVGSYNEQFF
-	TRBV24-1	12	-	TRBJ2-1	TGTGCCACCGCGGACTATAACAATGAGCAGTTCTTC	CATADYNNEQFF
-	TRBV7-2	15	TRBD2	TRBJ2-7	TGTGCCAGCAGCTTAGTCCTTCTAGCGGGAAACGAGCAGTACTTC	CASSLVLLAGNEQYF
once	TRBV6-5	14	-	TRBJ2-5	TGTGCCAGCAGCCCCACAGGGAGGCAAGAGACCCAGTACTTC	CASSPTGRQETQYF
-	TRBV20-1	11	-	TRBJ2-5	TGCAGTGCTCGGCAGGGAGAGACCCAGTACTTC	CSARQGETQYF
-	TRBV7-3	15	-	TRBJ2-3	TGTGCCAGCAGCTTCCGGCCTGGGCAAGGAAATACGCAGTATTTT	CASSFRPGQGNTQYF
-	TRBV5-6	16	-	TRBJ2-1	TGTGCCAGCAGCTTGTTTGCAGGGTTCTCCTACAATGAGCAGTTCTTC	CASSLFAGFSYNEQFF
-	TRBV6-4	14	-	TRBJ2-2	TGTGCCAGCAGTGAAGTAGTAGGGGCCGGGGAGCTGTTTTTT	CASSEVVGAGELFF
few	TRBV11-3	17	TRBD2	TRBJ2-1	TGTGCCAGCAGCTTAGGATTCAAGACTAGCGGGAGTCTTGAGCAGTTCTTC	CASSLGFKTSGSLEQFF
few	TRBV9	16	TRBD1	TRBJ1-1	TGTGCCAGCAGCGCCGGGACAGGGGCGTGGAACACTGAAGCTTTCTTT	CASSAGTGAWNTEAFF
-	TRBV27	14	-	TRBJ1-5	TGTGCCAGCAGTTTTGGCGGTAGCAATCAGCCCCAGCATTTT	CASSFGGSNQPQHF
-	TRBV11-3	15	-	TRBJ2-7	TGTGCCAGCAGCGTAGATCCGGCAAAACGCTACGAGCAGTACTTC	CASSVDPAKRYEQYF